This paragraph reports one T cell receptor (beta chain). This CDR3 comprises 14 residues. From germline, CDR1 is SEHNR and CDR2 FQNEAQ (reference sequence). The V gene end was trimmed by 5 bases and the J gene end by 3 bases; junction bases not matched to a gene: 6. The record originates from a study of T cell responses to AZD1222 COVID-19 vaccine. For the study at large: Pooled samples include second doses given at about 4 or 12 weeks.

Some clones are missing from TCRdb's copy, which holds only in-frame ones; the method was immunoSEQ multiplex PCR. The sample records around 110,000 clones, more than 85% being singletons. The genes are TRBV7-9 and TRBJ2-7; 8 nucleotides line up with TRBD1. The sequencing used peripheral blood, collected on day 0 of AZD1222 vaccination. The clonotype originates from an adult in good health. In DNA form, the CDR3 reads TGTGCCAGCAGCCCACAGGGGGTGAACTACGAGCAGTACTTC. Translating gives CASSPQGVNYEQYF.